These 31 T cell receptor beta chains were all obtained from the same sample, sequenced in a study of OX40 agonist ivuxolimab in advanced cancers. Libraries were prepared through the immunoSEQ multiplex PCR assay. TCRdb stores this immuneACCESS table with in-frame sequences only. Part of the clones is absent; in the studies checked, under half of the shortfall reflects unresolved V genes, and no reason is known for the rest. The table for this sample lists roughly 30,000 clones; around 88% of them were counted only once. Less than 35% of the sample is taken by the ten largest. The sample consisted of CD4+ or CD8+ T cells sorted from blood, taken in a trial of the OX40 agonist ivuxolimab. The source is an adult with an advanced solid tumor such as melanoma, head and neck, liver or kidney cancer.

The rearrangement joins TRBV6-1 to TRBJ2-2; D perhaps matches TRBD2 (5 bases). V lost 11 bases, J lost 3 bases, and 19 bases lay in between. This CDR3 is built from 15 residues. Germline V gene sequence: CDR1 MNHNS, CDR2 SASEGT. This CDR3 is CALRSGRSDTGELFF. The CDR3 nucleotides are TGTGCCCTCCGCTCGGGGAGATCGGACACCGGGGAGCTGTTTTTT.

The chain links TRBV5-1 to TRBJ2-5; tentatively, D is TRBD2 (5 bases). CDR1 SGHRS and CDR2 YFSETQ come from the germline V gene. V was trimmed by 4 bases and J by 2 bases, leaving 15 bases between them. The CDR3 spans 15 residues. Here the CDR3 reads CASSVQRSQQETQYF. The CDR3 DNA reads as TGCGCCAGCAGCGTCCAGCGGAGCCAACAAGAGACCCAGTACTTC.

The V call is TRBV7-7, the J call TRBJ2-7; 7 nucleotides line up with TRBD1. Germline V gene data show CDR1 as SSHAT and CDR2 as FNYEAQ (reference sequence). Trimming took 6 bases from V and 1 from J; bases not matched to a gene: 3. The CDR3 sequence is 13 residues long. The CDR3 is CASSKGASYEQYF. The CDR3 DNA reads as TGTGCCAGCAGTAAGGGGGCATCCTACGAGCAGTACTTC.

The V call is TRBV6-5, the J call TRBJ2-5, with D tentatively TRBD2 (6 bases). Germline V gene data show CDR1 as MNHEY and CDR2 as SVGAGI. The CDR3 length is 16 residues. Trimming removed 0 bases at V and 5 bases at J, with 16 bases between. In DNA form, the CDR3 reads TGTGCCAGCAGTTACTCCGGGAGTTCTCCGACGGAGACCCAGTACTTC. Translation: CASSYSGSSPTETQYF.

This sequence joins TRBV29-1 and TRBJ2-5; TRBD1 matches at 8 bases. Per germline, CDR1 SQVTM and CDR2 ANQGSEA. This CDR3 is 12 amino acids long. The V gene end was trimmed by 7 bases and the J gene end by 5 bases; junction bases not matched to a gene: 6. CDR3 residues: CSGYRDRETQYF. For the CDR3, the DNA is TGCAGCGGGTACCGGGACAGGGAGACCCAGTACTTC.

This clone turned up a few times. This rearrangement joins TRBV6-5 to TRBJ2-7; 7 bases line up with TRBD2. V trimming: 2 bases; J trimming: 5 bases; junction bases outside the gene matches: 6. The CDR3 is made up of 14 amino acids. Germline assignment: CDR1 MNHEY and CDR2 SVGAGI. The CDR3 region is CASSYTPGRDEQYF. In nucleotides, the CDR3 is TGTGCCAGCAGTTACACCCCAGGGAGGGACGAGCAGTACTTC.

The CDR3: CASSLAPNGEQFF. The CDR3 DNA reads TGTGCCAGCAGCTTAGCCCCTAACGGTGAGCAGTTCTTC. This sequence joins TRBV7-7 and TRBJ2-1; D call uncertain. This CDR3 has 13 residues. Trimming removed 0 bases at V and 9 bases at J, with 9 bases between. In germline, CDR1 is SSHAT, CDR2 FNYEAQ (reference sequence).

The rearrangement links TRBV19 to TRBJ1-2; no clear D. This CDR3 is built from 14 residues. CDR1 LNHDA and CDR2 SQIVND come from the germline V gene (reference sequence). Trimming cost V 8 bases and J 3 bases, with 16 bases left between them. In nucleotides, the CDR3 is TGTGCCAGTCGCCCCGGGCCCCTCTACTATGGCTACACCTTC. The encoded protein is CASRPGPLYYGYTF.

This clone has only a few counts. The chain is built from TRBV4-1 and TRBJ1-6; D not resolved. CDR3 length: 15 residues. CDR1 is MGHRA, CDR2 YSYEKL, per germline. V was pared by 1 base and J by 3 bases, with 7 bases between. CDR3 sequence (DNA): TGCGCCAGCAGCCAAGGTCTGAACTATAATTCACCCCTCCACTTT. Translating it yields CASSQGLNYNSPLHF.

V is TRBV19 and J is TRBJ1-1; a weak D match, TRBD1 (6 bases). CDR3 length equals 16 residues. CDR1 LNHDA and CDR2 SQIVND come from the germline V gene (reference sequence). Trimming left V 2 bases short and J 4 bases short, with 17 bases between. CDR3 amino acids: CASSIIWDTGTTEAFF. In nucleotides, the CDR3 is TGTGCCAGTAGTATAATCTGGGACACTGGAACCACTGAAGCTTTCTTT.

This clone was detected only once. The chain carries TRBV2 and TRBJ1-5, with D unresolved. Germline CDR1 is SNHLY and CDR2 is FYNNEI. The CDR3 consists of 17 residues. Trimming pared 5 bases from V and 0 bases from J, leaving 17 bases between. CDR3 residues: CASSSPAGSDSNQPQHF. CDR3 nucleotide sequence: TGTGCCAGCAGTTCGCCGGCAGGTTCGGATAGCAATCAGCCCCAGCATTTT.

The J gene is TRBJ2-2, the V gene TRBV2; the D call may be TRBD1 or TRBD2 (6 bases each). V lost 4 bases and J 7 bases, leaving 10 bases between the germline ends. CDR1 and CDR2 from the germline V gene are SNHLY and FYNNEI. This CDR3 region has 13 residues. CDR3: CASSVGGIGELFF. The CDR3, as DNA: TGTGCCAGCAGTGTGGGGGGCATCGGGGAGCTGTTTTTT.

The chain links TRBV10-3 to TRBJ2-5; possibly TRBD2 for D (6 bases). Germline V gives CDR1 ENHRY, CDR2 SYGVKD. The CDR3 spans 14 residues. V shed 2 bases and J shed 4 bases, with 11 bases lying between them. The chain's CDR3 is CAISETVGGETQYF. The DNA of the CDR3 is TGTGCCATCAGTGAGACAGTGGGGGGAGAGACCCAGTACTTC.

This chain links TRBV28 with TRBJ1-4; tentative D call: TRBD1 (5 bases). CDR3 length: 17 amino acids. The V end lost 5 bases, the J end lost 8 bases, and 24 bases lay between the germline ends. Germline V gene lookup returns CDR1 MDHEN and CDR2 SYDVKM. DNA of the CDR3: TGTGCCAGCAGTAGTGACGTGGTGCGGGGCTTAAGGGAAAAACTGTTTTTT. Its protein product is CASSSDVVRGLREKLFF.

The rearrangement links TRBV7-9 to TRBJ1-2; D gene unclear. In germline, CDR1 is SEHNR, CDR2 FQNEAQ (reference sequence). The CDR3 consists of 11 residues. V gave up 4 bases and J gave up 5 bases, with 5 bases separating them. The CDR3 here is CASSYQYGYTF. The CDR3 region has the DNA TGTGCCAGCAGCTACCAGTATGGCTACACCTTC.

This sequence joins TRBV5-1 and TRBJ2-7, with 9 bases identical to TRBD1. This CDR3 contains 16 residues. Per germline, CDR1 SGHRS and CDR2 YFSETQ. V was pared by 2 bases and J by 3 bases, with 9 bases of the junction left unmatched. The CDR3 spells CASSLDNPTGGYEQYF. The CDR3 bases are TGCGCCAGCAGCTTAGACAACCCGACAGGGGGCTACGAGCAGTACTTC. Combining the CDR3 with reference TRBV5-1 and TRBJ2-7 gives the whole variable domain KAGVTQTPRYLIKTRGQQVTLSCSPISGHRSVSWYQQTPGQGLQFLFEYFSETQRNKGNFPGRFSGRQFSNSRSEMNVSTLELGDSALYLCASSLDNPTGGYEQYFGPGTRLTVT.

The chain is built from TRBV13 and TRBJ2-7; no firm D call. The CDR3 totals 14 residues. Germline V CDR1 and CDR2: PRHDT, FYEKMQ (reference sequence). V was cut by 0 bases and J by 0 bases, with 6 bases left in between. CDR3 residues: CASSLGVRSYEQYF. DNA for the CDR3: TGTGCCAGCAGCTTAGGGGTCCGCTCCTACGAGCAGTACTTC. The full variable domain, completed using reference TRBV13 and TRBJ2-7, is AAGVIQSPRHLIKEKRETATLKCYPIPRHDTVYWYQQGPGQDPQFLISFYEKMQSDKGSIPDRFSAQQFSDYHSELNMSSLELGDSALYFCASSLGVRSYEQYFGPGTRLTVT.

The CDR3 DNA reads TGTGCCAGCAGTGAACCCGGACTAGCGGGGGGAAAAAACATTCAGTACTTC. This gives the protein CASSEPGLAGGKNIQYF. The J gene is TRBJ2-4, the V gene TRBV2, with 14 bases fitting TRBD2. J gave up 4 bases and V 2 bases, and 4 bases lay outside the gene matches. The CDR3 totals 17 residues. CDR1 and CDR2 from the germline V gene are SNHLY and FYNNEI.

The genes are TRBV7-9 and TRBJ2-7, with D unresolved. Looked up from germline, CDR1 is SEHNR and CDR2 is FQNEAQ (reference sequence). Trimming cost V 3 bases and J 0 bases, with 6 bases left between them. This CDR3 is 13 amino acids long. CDR3 residues: CASSLASSYEQYF. DNA for the CDR3: TGTGCCAGCAGCTTGGCAAGCTCCTACGAGCAGTACTTC. The full variable domain, its missing parts supplied by reference TRBV7-9 and TRBJ2-7, is DTGVSQNPRHKITKRGQNVTFRCDPISEHNRLYWYRQTLGQGPEFLTYFQNEAQLEKSRLLSDRFSAERPKGSFSTLEIQRTEQGDSAMYLCASSLASSYEQYFGPGTRLTVT.

This chain connects TRBV6-5 to TRBJ2-1, with 12 nucleotides matching TRBD2. Germline V gene data show CDR1 as MNHEY and CDR2 as SVGAGI. The CDR3 extends over 16 amino acids. V lost 1 base, J lost 7 bases, and 5 bases stayed unmatched. CDR3 bases: TGTGCCAGCAGTTACTGGGCTAGCGGGGGGGTAAATGAGCAGTTCTTC. It specifies CASSYWASGGVNEQFF.

The V call is TRBV30, the J call TRBJ1-6; tentatively, D is TRBD1 (6 bases). V lost 0 bases and J lost 7, with 13 bases in between. This CDR3 has 15 amino acids. The germline V gene has CDR1 GTSNPN and CDR2 SVGIG (reference sequence). The CDR3 protein is CAWSVTGALNSPLHF. CDR3 bases: TGTGCCTGGAGTGTAACGGGGGCTTTGAATTCACCCCTCCACTTT.

The chain joins TRBV7-9 to TRBJ2-1; 10 bases line up with TRBD2. The CDR3 consists of 16 residues. Germline assignment: CDR1 SEHNR and CDR2 FQNEAQ (reference sequence). Germline trimming cut 4 bases from V and 7 bases from J; bases unmatched to any gene: 10. The CDR3 region has the DNA TGTGCCAGCAGCTATCCAAAGAGCGGGGGGGCAAATGAGCAGTTCTTC. Protein product: CASSYPKSGGANEQFF.

The chain combines TRBV19 with TRBJ1-5; D possibly corresponds to TRBD1 (5 bases). Germline V gene sequence: CDR1 LNHDA, CDR2 SQIVND (reference sequence). V gave up 6 bases and J gave up 4 bases, with 13 bases separating them. The CDR3 sequence is 14 residues long. The CDR3, as DNA: TGTGCCAGTAGGGGGCCTGGGGGGAATCAGCCCCAGCATTTT. This sequence encodes CASRGPGGNQPQHF.

The chain uses TRBV6-4 and TRBJ2-7; D may be TRBD1 or TRBD2 (5 bases each). Germline CDR1 reads MRHNA; CDR2 reads SNTAGT. Trimming shortened V by 5 bases and J by 0 bases, and 14 bases separated the two germline ends. The CDR3 is 15 amino acids. CDR3 DNA: TGTGCCAGCAGTACAAGGGACGGTGACTCCTACGAGCAGTACTTC. Encoded protein: CASSTRDGDSYEQYF.

V gene TRBV9 combines with J gene TRBJ2-7; TRBD1 agrees at 7 bases. CDR3 length: 14 residues. The J segment lost 3 bases and the V segment lost 3 bases, leaving 6 bases of the junction unmatched. The germline gives CDR1 SGDLS, CDR2 YYNGEE. The CDR3, as DNA: TGTGCCAGCAGCGGCGGACAGGCTGGCTACGAGCAGTACTTC. It encodes CASSGGQAGYEQYF. Together with reference TRBV9 and TRBJ2-7, the CDR3 gives the full variable domain: DSGVTQTPKHLITATGQRVTLRCSPRSGDLSVYWYQQSLDQGLQFLIQYYNGEERAKGNILERFSAQQFPDLHSELNLSSLELGDSALYFCASSGGQAGYEQYFGPGTRLTVT.

In regard to this clone: The sample contains more than one DNA sequence encoding this CDR3. This chain connects TRBV19 to TRBJ1-2; TRBD1 might be the D (6 bases). V lost 6 bases and J 5 bases, leaving 10 bases between the germline ends. Germline loops: CDR1 LNHDA, CDR2 SQIVND (reference sequence). The CDR3 spans 12 residues. CDR3 region: CASRGQGYGYTF. The CDR3 DNA follows: TGTGCCAGTAGGGGTCAGGGGTATGGCTACACCTTC.

This clone was recorded only once. Germline and junction disagree at one end, which may indicate a read error. The rearrangement links TRBV5-4 to TRBJ1-1, with D hard to call. The CDR3 contains 13 residues. Germline CDR1 and CDR2: SGHNT and YYREEE (reference sequence). The CDR3 reads CASSSSVKTEAFF. CDR3 sequence (DNA): TGTGCCAGCAGCTCTTCTGTGAAGACTGAAGCTTTCTTT. Together with reference TRBV5-4 and TRBJ1-1, the CDR3 gives the full variable domain: ETGVTQSPTHLIKTRGQQVTLRCSSQSGHNTVSWYQQALGQGPQFIFQYYREEENGRGNFPPRFSGLQFPNYSSELNVNALELDDSALYLCASSSSVKTEAFFGQGTRLTVV.

This clone was recorded only once. The chain has TRBV27 and TRBJ2-5; D assignment may be TRBD1 or TRBD2 (6 bases each). V lost 6 bases to trimming and J lost 1 base, with 9 bases between them. CDR1 and CDR2 from the germline V gene are MNHEY and SMNVEV (reference sequence). CDR3 length: 13 amino acids. CDR3 nucleotides: TGTGCCAGCAGGGGGGGCGTCCAAGAGACCCAGTACTTC. It is translated as CASRGGVQETQYF.

V gene TRBV19 combines with J gene TRBJ2-1; D possibly corresponds to TRBD2 (6 bases). Germline V gene data show CDR1 as LNHDA and CDR2 as SQIVND (reference sequence). This CDR3 region has 14 residues. V shed 7 bases and J shed 2 bases, with 12 bases lying between them. CDR3 sequence: CASKYGGTYNEQFF. The CDR3 DNA reads TGTGCCAGTAAATACGGGGGAACCTACAATGAGCAGTTCTTC.

The V call is TRBV6-5, the J call TRBJ1-1, with a possible D match to TRBD1 (6 bases). Trimming removed 2 bases at V and 6 bases at J, with 16 bases between. Germline CDR1 is MNHEY and CDR2 is SVGAGI. The CDR3 is 15 residues long. CDR3 amino acids: CASSYTTGFRSEAFF. CDR3 DNA: TGTGCCAGCAGTTACACTACAGGGTTTCGCTCTGAAGCTTTCTTT.

V usage is TRBV11-3 and J usage is TRBJ2-7; TRBD1 agrees at 8 bases. The CDR3 runs 12 residues. Germline V gene lookup returns CDR1 SGHNT and CDR2 YENEEA. V dropped 4 bases and J dropped 4; count of bases not matched to a gene: 0. Here the CDR3 reads CASSWTGYEQYF. The CDR3 bases are TGTGCCAGCAGCTGGACAGGGTACGAGCAGTACTTC.